This TCR beta chain was sequenced during a study of T cell responses to AZD1222 COVID-19 vaccine. Generated by immunoSEQ multiplex PCR, the TCRdb table keeps only in-frame clones and is missing some. The repertoire has some 83,000 clones, more than 70% of them found once; the top ten carry 8.5% to 9%. Trimming shortened V by 4 bases and J by 3 bases, and 15 bases separated the two germline ends. CDR3 length: 15 residues. Germline V gene sequence: CDR1 SGDLS, CDR2 YYNGEE. The sample in question was peripheral blood, obtained on day 0 of AZD1222 vaccination. The chain uses TRBV9 and TRBJ2-3; D is unclear. The TCR was taken from an adult in good health. This chain's CDR3 is CASSKQSARTDTQYF. The DNA of the CDR3 is TGTGCCAGCAGCAAGCAGAGTGCGAGGACAGATACGCAGTATTTT.